Following are 12 T cell receptor beta chains from one sample sequenced in a study of human thymus T cells. Data came from immunoSEQ multiplex PCR; TCRdb stores just in-frame clones and leaves some out. The sample holds 40,000 to 45,000 clones; approximately 95% are singletons and the top ten take more than 0.1%. The sample taken for sequencing was blood. Receptor source: a boy under two years old with a congenital heart defect but otherwise immunologically healthy.

This chain uses TRBV6-5 with TRBJ1-6; 7 nucleotides match TRBD1. Per the germline V gene, CDR1 is MNHEY and CDR2 is SVGAGI. V lost 2 bases and J lost 2; bases outside the gene matches: 0. This CDR3 region has 15 residues. In DNA form, the CDR3 reads TGTGCCAGCAGTTACAGGGGGCCCTATAATTCACCCCTCCACTTT. It codes for CASSYRGPYNSPLHF.

The V gene is TRBV27, the J gene TRBJ1-2; 7 bases agree with TRBD1. V lost 4 bases, J lost 0 bases, and 8 bases stayed unmatched. The CDR3 has 16 residues. Germline CDR1 is MNHEY and CDR2 is SMNVEV (reference sequence). The CDR3 loop is CASSSTRQGANYGYTF. CDR3 coding DNA: TGTGCCAGCAGTTCCACAAGGCAGGGGGCTAACTATGGCTACACCTTC.

J is TRBJ2-7 and V is TRBV28; D is perhaps TRBD2 (6 bases). The V end was cut by 1 base, the J end by 2 bases, with 9 bases between. Germline V gene lookup returns CDR1 MDHEN and CDR2 SYDVKM. The CDR3 covers 14 residues. The CDR3 bases are TGTGCCAGCAGTTTATCCGGGGGAACCTACGAGCAGTACTTC. Amino acids: CASSLSGGTYEQYF.

The rearrangement joins TRBV23-1 to TRBJ1-1; D gene ambiguous. TRBV23-1 is marked as an open reading frame, function uncertain. The CDR3 covers 13 residues. The V gene lost 4 bases and the J gene lost 0 bases, with 6 bases spanning the gap. The CDR3 region is CASSRSMNTEAFF. The CDR3 coding sequence is TGCGCCAGCAGTCGCTCGATGAACACTGAAGCTTTCTTT.

The V call is TRBV5-1, the J call TRBJ1-2; possibly TRBD1 for D (5 bases). This CDR3 region has 13 residues. Germline V gene data show CDR1 as SGHRS and CDR2 as YFSETQ. V was trimmed by 4 bases and J by 7 bases, leaving 14 bases between them. For the CDR3, the DNA is TGCGCCAGCAGCCCGAAAGGGGCTGGTGGCTACACCTTC. Translation: CASSPKGAGGYTF.

This clone was counted only a few times. This chain links TRBV5-6 with TRBJ1-1, with no clear D. The CDR3 has 13 residues. Germline V gene data show CDR1 as SGHDT and CDR2 as YYEEEE. The V and J ends lost 7 bases and 1 base respectively, with 11 bases between them. The CDR3: CASHQSGNTEAFF. The CDR3 DNA is TGTGCCAGCCACCAATCAGGGAACACTGAAGCTTTCTTT.

This chain links TRBV5-6 with TRBJ1-1, with 8 nucleotides matching TRBD1. Germline assignment: CDR1 SGHDT and CDR2 YYEEEE. V was pared by 2 bases and J by 2 bases, with 5 bases of the junction left unmatched. CDR3 size: 15 residues. In DNA form, the CDR3 reads TGTGCCAGCAGCTTAATATCAGGGGGCAACACTGAAGCTTTCTTT. It is translated as CASSLISGGNTEAFF.

V and J are TRBV7-2 and TRBJ2-4; D not resolved. Trimming removed 2 bases from V and 12 bases from J, with 11 bases in between. Germline V gives CDR1 SGHTA, CDR2 FQGNSA. CDR3 length equals 12 residues. The chain's CDR3 is CASSLLGRGQYF. CDR3 bases: TGTGCCAGCAGCTTACTGGGAAGAGGTCAGTACTTC.

This clone came up once. CDR3 sequence reads: CASSQWGPSGNEQFF. CDR3 sequence (DNA): TGCGCCAGCAGCCAATGGGGGCCATCGGGCAATGAGCAGTTCTTC. This chain connects TRBV4-3 to TRBJ2-1, with D maybe TRBD1 (6 bases). The V gene lost 2 bases and the J gene lost 6 bases, with 14 bases spanning the gap. The CDR3 has 15 amino acids. Per the germline V gene, CDR1 is LGHNA and CDR2 is YSLEER.

This chain connects TRBV5-4 to TRBJ2-3; 8 nucleotides agree with TRBD2. The CDR3 consists of 15 residues. The germline V gene has CDR1 SGHNT and CDR2 YYREEE (reference sequence). Trimming at V came to 1 base and at J to 4 bases, leaving 5 bases not matched to a gene. CDR3 sequence: CASSLISGAADTQYF. The CDR3 DNA follows: TGTGCCAGCAGCTTGATTAGCGGGGCGGCAGATACGCAGTATTTT.

This chain connects TRBV27 to TRBJ1-3; no clear D. From germline, CDR1 is MNHEY and CDR2 SMNVEV (reference sequence). This CDR3 is 14 amino acids long. The ends were cut back, 8 bases at V and 1 base at J, with 12 bases in the middle. The CDR3 DNA reads TGTGCCAGCCGAACTGAGGGTTCTGGAAACACCATATATTTT. It is translated as CASRTEGSGNTIYF.

The rearrangement links TRBV5-1 to TRBJ2-3, with a possible D match to TRBD2 (6 bases). The CDR3 contains 16 residues. V gave up 4 bases and J gave up 6 bases, with 21 bases separating them. Germline CDR1 and CDR2: SGHRS and YFSETQ. The CDR3 sequence is CASSTWGGIATDTQYF. In DNA form, the CDR3 reads TGCGCCAGCAGCACTTGGGGCGGGATAGCAACCGATACGCAGTATTTT.